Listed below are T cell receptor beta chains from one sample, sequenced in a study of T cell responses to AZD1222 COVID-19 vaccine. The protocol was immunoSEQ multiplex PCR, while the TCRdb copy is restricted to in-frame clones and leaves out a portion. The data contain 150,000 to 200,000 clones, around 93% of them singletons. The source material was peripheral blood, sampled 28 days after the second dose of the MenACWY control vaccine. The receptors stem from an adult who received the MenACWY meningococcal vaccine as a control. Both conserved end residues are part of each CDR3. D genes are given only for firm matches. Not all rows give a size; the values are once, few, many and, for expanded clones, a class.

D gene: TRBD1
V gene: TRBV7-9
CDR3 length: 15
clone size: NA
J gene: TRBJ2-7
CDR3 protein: CASSPGTGGLSEQYF
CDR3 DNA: TGTGCCAGCAGCCCCGGGACAGGGGGATTGAGTGAGCAGTACTTC

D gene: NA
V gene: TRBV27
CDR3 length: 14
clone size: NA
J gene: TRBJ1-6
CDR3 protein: CASSLRQNNSPLHF
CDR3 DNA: TGTGCCAGCAGTTTACGGCAGAATAATTCACCCCTCCACTTT

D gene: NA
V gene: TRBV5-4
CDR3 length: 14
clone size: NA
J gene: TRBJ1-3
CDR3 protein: CASSFGQGGNTIYF
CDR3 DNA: TGTGCCAGCAGCTTTGGTCAGGGAGGAAACACCATATATTTT

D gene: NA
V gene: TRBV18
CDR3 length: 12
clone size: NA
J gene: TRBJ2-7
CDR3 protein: CASSPSSHEQYF
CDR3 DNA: TGTGCCAGCTCACCATCCTCCCACGAGCAGTACTTC

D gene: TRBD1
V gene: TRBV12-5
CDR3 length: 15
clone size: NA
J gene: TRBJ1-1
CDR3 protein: CASGRLQGGDTEAFF
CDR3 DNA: TGTGCTAGTGGCCGACTACAGGGGGGAGACACTGAAGCTTTCTTT

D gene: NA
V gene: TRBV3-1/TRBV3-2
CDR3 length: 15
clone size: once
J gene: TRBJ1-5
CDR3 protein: CASSQSKNSNQPQHF
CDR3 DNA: TGTGCCAGCAGCCAATCAAAGAATAGCAATCAGCCCCAGCATTTT

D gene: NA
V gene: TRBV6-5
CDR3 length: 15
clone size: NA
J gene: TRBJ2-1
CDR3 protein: CASSWDLKPGNEQFF
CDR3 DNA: TGTGCCAGCAGTTGGGACCTTAAGCCTGGGAATGAGCAGTTCTTC

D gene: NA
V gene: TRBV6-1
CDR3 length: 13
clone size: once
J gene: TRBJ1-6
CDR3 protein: CASSEDSPSPLHF
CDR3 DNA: TGTGCCAGCAGTGAGGACAGTCCATCACCCCTCCACTTT

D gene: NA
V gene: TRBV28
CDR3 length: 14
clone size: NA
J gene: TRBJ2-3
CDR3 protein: CASSDDWAPDTQYF
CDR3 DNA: TGTGCCAGCAGTGACGATTGGGCACCAGATACGCAGTATTTT

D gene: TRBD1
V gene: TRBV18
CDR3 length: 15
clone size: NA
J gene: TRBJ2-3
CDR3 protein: CASSPGQGSTDTQYF
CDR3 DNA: TGTGCCAGCTCACCCGGACAGGGAAGCACAGATACGCAGTATTTT

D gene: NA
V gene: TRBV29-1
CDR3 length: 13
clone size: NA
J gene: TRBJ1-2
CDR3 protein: CSVEEIGTYGYTF
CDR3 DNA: TGCAGCGTTGAAGAGATAGGGACCTATGGCTACACCTTC

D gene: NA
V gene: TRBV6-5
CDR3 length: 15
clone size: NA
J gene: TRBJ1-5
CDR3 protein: CASRGSGGINQPQHF
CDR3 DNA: TGTGCCAGCCGGGGATCCGGGGGAATCAATCAGCCCCAGCATTTT

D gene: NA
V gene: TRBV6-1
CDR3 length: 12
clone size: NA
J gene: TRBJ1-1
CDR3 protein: CASSDRNTEAFF
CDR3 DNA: TGTGCCAGCAGTGACAGAAACACTGAAGCTTTCTTT

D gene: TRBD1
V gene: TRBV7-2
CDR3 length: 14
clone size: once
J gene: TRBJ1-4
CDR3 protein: CASSSDRGNEKLFF
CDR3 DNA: TGTGCCAGCAGCTCGGACAGGGGTAATGAAAAACTGTTTTTT

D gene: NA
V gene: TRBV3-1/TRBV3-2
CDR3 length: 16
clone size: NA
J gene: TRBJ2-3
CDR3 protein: CASRQPRDSHRHTQYF
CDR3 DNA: TGTGCCAGCAGACAGCCCCGCGATAGCCACCGGCATACGCAGTATTTT

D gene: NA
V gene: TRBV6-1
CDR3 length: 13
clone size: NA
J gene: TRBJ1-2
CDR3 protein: CASSDRGGYGYTF
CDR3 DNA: TGTGCCAGCAGTGATAGGGGGGGCTATGGCTACACCTTC

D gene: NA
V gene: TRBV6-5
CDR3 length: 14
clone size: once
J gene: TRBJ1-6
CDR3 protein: CAGLSEGNGSPLHF
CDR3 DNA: TGTGCCGGCCTTTCTGAGGGAAATGGTTCACCCCTCCACTTT